This T cell receptor (beta chain) was captured by sequencing in a study of CD8+ T cells in alopecia areata. The researchers isolated CD4+ and CD8+ T cells from PBMCs by sorting. Whole-study findings and limits: Across lesional scalp, and particularly alopecia totalis/universalis, clonality surpassed that of normal scalp. Resident alphabeta T cells of normal skin are also sequenced in scalp samples.

V was pared by 1 base and J by 3 bases, with 3 bases of the junction left unmatched. This CDR3 spans 15 amino acids. Germline V CDR1 and CDR2: MGHRA, YSYEKL. Extracted RNA was reverse transcribed, and the resulting cDNA served as sequencing template. Sequenced by immunoSEQ multiplex PCR; TCRdb stores in-frame clones only, minus some. The table shows roughly 200,000 clones, with roughly 56% occurring only once. On this clone: What it binds is unknown.

Sequencing was done on a sample of CD8+ T cells sorted from blood. The sequence came from a human donor in good health. The genes are TRBV4-1 and TRBJ1-1; 9 bases agree with TRBD1. CDR3 amino acids: CASSQGQGGYTEAFF. CDR3 in DNA: TGCGCCAGCAGCCAAGGACAGGGGGGATACACTGAAGCTTTCTTT.